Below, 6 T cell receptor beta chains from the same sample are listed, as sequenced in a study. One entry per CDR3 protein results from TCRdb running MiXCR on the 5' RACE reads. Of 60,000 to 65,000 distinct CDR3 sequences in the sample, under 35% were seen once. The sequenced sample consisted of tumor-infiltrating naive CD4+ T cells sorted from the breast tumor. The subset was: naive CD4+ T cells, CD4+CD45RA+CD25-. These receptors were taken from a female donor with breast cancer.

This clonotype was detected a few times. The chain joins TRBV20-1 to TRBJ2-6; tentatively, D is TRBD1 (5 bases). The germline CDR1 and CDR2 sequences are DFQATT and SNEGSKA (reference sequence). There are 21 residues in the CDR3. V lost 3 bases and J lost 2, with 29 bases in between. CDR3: CSARSPGRGAGIGPGANVLTF. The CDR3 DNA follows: TGCAGTGCTAGGTCACCCGGCCGTGGGGCAGGGATCGGTCCTGGGGCCAACGTCCTGACTTTC.

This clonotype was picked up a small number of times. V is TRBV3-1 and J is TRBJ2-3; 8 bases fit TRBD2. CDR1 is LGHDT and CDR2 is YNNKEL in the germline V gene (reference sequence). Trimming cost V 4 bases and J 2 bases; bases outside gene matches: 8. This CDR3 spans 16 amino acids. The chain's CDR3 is CASSPFLAGDTDTQYF. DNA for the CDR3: TGTGCCAGCAGCCCGTTTCTAGCGGGCGACACAGATACGCAGTATTTT.

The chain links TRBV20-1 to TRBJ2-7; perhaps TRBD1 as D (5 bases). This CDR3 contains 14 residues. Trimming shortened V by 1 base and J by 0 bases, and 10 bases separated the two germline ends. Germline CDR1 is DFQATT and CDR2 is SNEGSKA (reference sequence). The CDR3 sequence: CSARGGQASYEQYF. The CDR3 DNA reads TGCAGTGCTAGAGGGGGCCAGGCCTCCTACGAGCAGTACTTC.

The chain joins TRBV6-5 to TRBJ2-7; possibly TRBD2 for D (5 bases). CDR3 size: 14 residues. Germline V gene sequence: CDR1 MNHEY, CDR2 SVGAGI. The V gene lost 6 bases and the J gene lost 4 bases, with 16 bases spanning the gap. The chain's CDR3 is CASSPKAGVYEQYF. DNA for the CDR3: TGTGCCAGCAGCCCCAAAGCCGGGGTTTACGAGCAGTACTTC.

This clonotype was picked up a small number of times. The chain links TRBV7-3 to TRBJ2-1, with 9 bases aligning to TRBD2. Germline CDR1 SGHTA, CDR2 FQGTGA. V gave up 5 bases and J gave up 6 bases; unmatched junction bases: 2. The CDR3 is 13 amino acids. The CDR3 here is CASSVTSGNEQFF. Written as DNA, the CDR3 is TGTGCCAGCAGCGTGACTAGCGGCAATGAGCAGTTCTTC.

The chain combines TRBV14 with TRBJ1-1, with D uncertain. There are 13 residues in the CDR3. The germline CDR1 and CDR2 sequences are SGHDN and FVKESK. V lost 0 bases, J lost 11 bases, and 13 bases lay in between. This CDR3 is CASSQDRRRDAFF. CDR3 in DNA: TGTGCCAGCAGCCAAGACCGGAGGAGGGATGCTTTCTTT.